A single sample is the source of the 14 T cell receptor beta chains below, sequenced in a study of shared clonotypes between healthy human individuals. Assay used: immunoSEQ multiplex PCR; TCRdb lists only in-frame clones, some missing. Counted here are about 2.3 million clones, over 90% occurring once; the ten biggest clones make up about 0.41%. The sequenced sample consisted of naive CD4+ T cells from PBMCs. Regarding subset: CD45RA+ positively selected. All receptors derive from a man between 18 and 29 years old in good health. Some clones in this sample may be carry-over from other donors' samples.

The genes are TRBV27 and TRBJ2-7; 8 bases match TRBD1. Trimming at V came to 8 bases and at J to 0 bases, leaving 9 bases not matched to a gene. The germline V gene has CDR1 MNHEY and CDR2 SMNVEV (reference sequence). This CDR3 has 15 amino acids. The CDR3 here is CASGYRDRISYEQYF. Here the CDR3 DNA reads TGTGCCAGCGGCTACCGGGACAGGATCTCCTACGAGCAGTACTTC.

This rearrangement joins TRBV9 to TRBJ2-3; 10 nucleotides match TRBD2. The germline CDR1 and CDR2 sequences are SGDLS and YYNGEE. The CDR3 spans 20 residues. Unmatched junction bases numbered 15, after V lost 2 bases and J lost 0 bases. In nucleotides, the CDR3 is TGTGCCAGCAGCGTCCGCGGTGGGGTAGCGGGAGGACCTAGCACAGATACGCAGTATTTT. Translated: CASSVRGGVAGGPSTDTQYF.

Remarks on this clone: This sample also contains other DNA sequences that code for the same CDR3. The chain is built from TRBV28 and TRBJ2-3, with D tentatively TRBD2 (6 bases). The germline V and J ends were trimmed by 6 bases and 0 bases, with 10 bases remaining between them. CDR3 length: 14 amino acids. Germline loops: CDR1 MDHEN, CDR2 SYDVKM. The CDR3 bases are TGTGCCAGCAGCCCCGGGACTAGCACAGATACGCAGTATTTT. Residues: CASSPGTSTDTQYF. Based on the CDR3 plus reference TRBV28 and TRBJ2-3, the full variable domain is DVKVTQSSRYLVKRTGEKVFLECVQDMDHENMFWYRQDPGLGLRLIYFSYDVKMKEKGDIPEGYSVSREKKERFSLILESASTNQTSMYLCASSPGTSTDTQYFGPGTRLTVL.

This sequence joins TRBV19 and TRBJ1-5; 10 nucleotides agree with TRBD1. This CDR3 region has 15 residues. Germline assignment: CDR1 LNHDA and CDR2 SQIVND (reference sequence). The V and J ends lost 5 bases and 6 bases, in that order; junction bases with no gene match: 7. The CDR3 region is CASSPGQGYFQPQHF. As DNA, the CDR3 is TGTGCCAGTAGTCCGGGACAGGGGTATTTTCAGCCCCAGCATTTT.

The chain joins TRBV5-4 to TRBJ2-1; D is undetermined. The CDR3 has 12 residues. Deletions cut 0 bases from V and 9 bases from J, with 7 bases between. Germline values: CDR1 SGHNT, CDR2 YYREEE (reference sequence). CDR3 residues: CASSLALSEQFF. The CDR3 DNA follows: TGTGCCAGCAGCTTGGCATTGTCTGAGCAGTTCTTC.

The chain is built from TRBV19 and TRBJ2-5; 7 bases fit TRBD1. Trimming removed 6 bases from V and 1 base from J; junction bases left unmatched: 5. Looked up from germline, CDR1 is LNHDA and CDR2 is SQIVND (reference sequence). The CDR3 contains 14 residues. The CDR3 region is CASSHGTAQETQYF. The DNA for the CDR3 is TGTGCCAGTAGCCACGGGACAGCCCAAGAGACCCAGTACTTC.

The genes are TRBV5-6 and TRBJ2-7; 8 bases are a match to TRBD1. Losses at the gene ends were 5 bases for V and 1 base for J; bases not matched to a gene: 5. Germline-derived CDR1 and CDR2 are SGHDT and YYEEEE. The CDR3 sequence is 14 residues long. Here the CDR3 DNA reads TGTGCCAGCAGGAATACAGGGGGGTCCTACGAGCAGTACTTC. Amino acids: CASRNTGGSYEQYF. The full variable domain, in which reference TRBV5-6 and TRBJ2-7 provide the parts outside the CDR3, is DAGVTQSPTHLIKTRGQQVTLRCSPKSGHDTVSWYQQALGQGPQFIFQYYEEEERQRGNFPDRFSGHQFPNYSSELNVNALLLGDSALYLCASRNTGGSYEQYFGPGTRLTVT.

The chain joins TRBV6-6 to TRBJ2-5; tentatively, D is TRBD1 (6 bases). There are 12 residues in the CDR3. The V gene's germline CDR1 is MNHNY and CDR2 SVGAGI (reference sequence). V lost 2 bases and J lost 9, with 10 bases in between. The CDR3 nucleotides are TGTGCCAGCAGTTACCGTCAGGGGTCCCAGTACTTC. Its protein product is CASSYRQGSQYF.

CDR3 residues: CASSPGTSGGETQYF. The CDR3 DNA is TGTGCCAGCAGCCCGGGGACTAGCGGGGGCGAGACCCAGTACTTC. This chain links TRBV7-9 with TRBJ2-5; TRBD2 aligns across 14 bases. The CDR3 runs 15 residues. The ends lost 5 bases at V and 5 bases at J; junction bases unmatched: 4. Germline CDR1 SEHNR, CDR2 FQNEAQ (reference sequence).

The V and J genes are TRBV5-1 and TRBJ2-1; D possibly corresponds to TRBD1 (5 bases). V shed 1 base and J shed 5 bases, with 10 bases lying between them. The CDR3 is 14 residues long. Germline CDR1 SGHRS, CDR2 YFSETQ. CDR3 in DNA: TGCGCCAGCAGCTTGATGCTAGGGGACAATGAGCAGTTCTTC. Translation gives CASSLMLGDNEQFF.

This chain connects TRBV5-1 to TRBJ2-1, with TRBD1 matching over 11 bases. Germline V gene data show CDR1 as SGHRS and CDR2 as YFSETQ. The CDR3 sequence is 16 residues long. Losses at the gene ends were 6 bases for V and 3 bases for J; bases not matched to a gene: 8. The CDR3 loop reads CASTPSGTGGYNEQFF. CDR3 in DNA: TGCGCCAGCACGCCGTCCGGGACAGGGGGCTACAATGAGCAGTTCTTC.

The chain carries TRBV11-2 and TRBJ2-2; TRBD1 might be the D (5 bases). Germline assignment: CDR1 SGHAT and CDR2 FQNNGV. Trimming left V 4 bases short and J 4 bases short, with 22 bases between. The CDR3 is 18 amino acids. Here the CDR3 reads CASSWTLADTAGTGELFF. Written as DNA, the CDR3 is TGTGCCAGCAGCTGGACATTAGCCGACACGGCCGGCACCGGGGAGCTGTTTTTT.

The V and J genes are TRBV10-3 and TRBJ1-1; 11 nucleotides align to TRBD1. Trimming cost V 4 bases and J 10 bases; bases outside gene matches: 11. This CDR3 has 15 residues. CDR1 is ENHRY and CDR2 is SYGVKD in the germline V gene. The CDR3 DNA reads TGTGCCATCAGTGCGGAACCGGGACAGGGGGTGGTAGCTTTCTTT. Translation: CAISAEPGQGVVAFF.

The CDR3 is CASSWGTGSGSGNTIYF. The CDR3 DNA follows: TGTGCCAGCAGCTGGGGGACAGGGTCCGGCTCTGGAAACACCATATATTTT. This chain uses TRBV7-9 with TRBJ1-3; 9 nucleotides align to TRBD1. The ends lost 4 bases at V and 0 bases at J; junction bases unmatched: 7. This CDR3 has 17 amino acids. Germline-derived CDR1 and CDR2 are SEHNR and FQNEAQ (reference sequence). Filled out from reference TRBV7-9 and TRBJ1-3, the complete variable domain reads DTGVSQNPRHKITKRGQNVTFRCDPISEHNRLYWYRQTLGQGPEFLTYFQNEAQLEKSRLLSDRFSAERPKGSFSTLEIQRTEQGDSAMYLCASSWGTGSGSGNTIYFGEGSWLTVV.